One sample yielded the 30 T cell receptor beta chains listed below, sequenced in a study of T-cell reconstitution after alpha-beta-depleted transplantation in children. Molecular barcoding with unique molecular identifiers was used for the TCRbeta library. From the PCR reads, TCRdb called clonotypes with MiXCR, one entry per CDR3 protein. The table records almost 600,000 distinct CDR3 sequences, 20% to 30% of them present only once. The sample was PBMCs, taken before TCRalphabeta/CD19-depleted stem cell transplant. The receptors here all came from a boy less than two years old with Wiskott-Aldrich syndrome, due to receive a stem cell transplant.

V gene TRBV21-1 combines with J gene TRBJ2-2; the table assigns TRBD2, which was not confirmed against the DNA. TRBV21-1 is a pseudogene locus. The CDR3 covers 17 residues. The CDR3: CASSKRTSGANTGELFF. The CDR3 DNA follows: TGTGCCAGCAGCAAACGGACTAGCGGAGCGAACACCGGGGAGCTGTTTTTT.

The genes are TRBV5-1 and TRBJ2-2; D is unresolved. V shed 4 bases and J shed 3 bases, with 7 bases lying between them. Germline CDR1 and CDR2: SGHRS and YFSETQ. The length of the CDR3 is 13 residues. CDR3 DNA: TGCGCCAGCAGCCCCGCTGACACCGGGGAGCTGTTTTTT. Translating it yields CASSPADTGELFF.

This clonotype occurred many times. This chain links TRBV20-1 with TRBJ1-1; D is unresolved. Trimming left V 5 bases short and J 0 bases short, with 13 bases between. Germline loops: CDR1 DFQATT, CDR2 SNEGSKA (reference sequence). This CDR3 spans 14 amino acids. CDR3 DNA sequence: TGCAGTGCTTTGGACGGAGGGATGAACACTGAAGCTTTCTTT. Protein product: CSALDGGMNTEAFF.

CDR3 in DNA: TGCGCCAGCAGCCCCTCGACTAGTCCCGGGGAGCTGTTTTTT. It translates to CASSPSTSPGELFF. The J gene is TRBJ2-2, the V gene TRBV5-1, with D perhaps TRBD2 (6 bases). Germline assignment: CDR1 SGHRS and CDR2 YFSETQ. The CDR3 is 14 amino acids. Trimming took off 4 bases at V and 6 bases at J, with 13 bases between the two ends. Drawing the rest from reference TRBV5-1 and TRBJ2-2, the complete variable domain is KAGVTQTPRYLIKTRGQQVTLSCSPISGHRSVSWYQQTPGQGLQFLFEYFSETQRNKGNFPGRFSGRQFSNSRSEMNVSTLELGDSALYLCASSPSTSPGELFFGEGSRLTVL.

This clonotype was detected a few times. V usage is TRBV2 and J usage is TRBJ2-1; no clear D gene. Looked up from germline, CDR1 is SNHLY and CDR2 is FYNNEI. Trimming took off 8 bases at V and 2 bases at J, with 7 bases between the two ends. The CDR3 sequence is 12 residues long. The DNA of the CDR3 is TGTGCCAGCCTCCAGGCCTACAATGAGCAGTTCTTC. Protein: CASLQAYNEQFF.

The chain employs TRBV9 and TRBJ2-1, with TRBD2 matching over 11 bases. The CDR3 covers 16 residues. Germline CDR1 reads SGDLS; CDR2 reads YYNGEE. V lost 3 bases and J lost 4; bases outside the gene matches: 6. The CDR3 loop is CASSDIGTSGYNEQFF. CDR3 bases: TGTGCCAGCAGCGACATTGGGACTAGCGGTTACAATGAGCAGTTCTTC.

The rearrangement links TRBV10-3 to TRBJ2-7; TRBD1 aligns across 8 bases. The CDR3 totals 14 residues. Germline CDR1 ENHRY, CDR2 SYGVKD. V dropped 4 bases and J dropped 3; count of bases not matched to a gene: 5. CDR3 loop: CAISGTGIIYEQYF. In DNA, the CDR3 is TGTGCCATCAGTGGGACAGGGATTATCTACGAGCAGTACTTC.

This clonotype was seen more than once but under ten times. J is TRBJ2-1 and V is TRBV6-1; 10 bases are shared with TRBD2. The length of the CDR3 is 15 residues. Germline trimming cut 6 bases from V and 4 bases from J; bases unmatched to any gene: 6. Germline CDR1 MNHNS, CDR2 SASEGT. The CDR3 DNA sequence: TGTGCCAGCAGGACCGGGACTAGCGTTTACAATGAGCAGTTCTTC. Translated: CASRTGTSVYNEQFF.

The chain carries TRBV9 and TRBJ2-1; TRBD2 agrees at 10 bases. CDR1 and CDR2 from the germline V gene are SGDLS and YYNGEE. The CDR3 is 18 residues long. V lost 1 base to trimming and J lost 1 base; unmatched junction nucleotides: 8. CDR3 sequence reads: CASSVTAGGPRSYNEQFF. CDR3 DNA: TGTGCCAGCAGCGTAACAGCGGGAGGGCCGAGGTCCTACAATGAGCAGTTCTTC. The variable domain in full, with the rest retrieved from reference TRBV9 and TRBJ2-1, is DSGVTQTPKHLITATGQRVTLRCSPRSGDLSVYWYQQSLDQGLQFLIQYYNGEERAKGNILERFSAQQFPDLHSELNLSSLELGDSALYFCASSVTAGGPRSYNEQFFGPGTRLTVL.

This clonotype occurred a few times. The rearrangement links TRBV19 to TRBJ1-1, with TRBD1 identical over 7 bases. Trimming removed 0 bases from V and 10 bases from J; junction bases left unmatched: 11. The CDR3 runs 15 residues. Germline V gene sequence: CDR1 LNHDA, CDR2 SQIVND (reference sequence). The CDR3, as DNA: TGTGCCAGTAGTATAGATCGGGGGACAGCCGGCTCAGCTTTCTTT. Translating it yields CASSIDRGTAGSAFF.

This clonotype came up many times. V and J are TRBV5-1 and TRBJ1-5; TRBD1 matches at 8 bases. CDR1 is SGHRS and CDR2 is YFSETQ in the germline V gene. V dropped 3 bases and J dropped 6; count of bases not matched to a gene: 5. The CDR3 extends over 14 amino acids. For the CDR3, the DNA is TGCGCCAGCAGCTCTGGACAGGGAGGTCAGCCCCAGCATTTT. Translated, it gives CASSSGQGGQPQHF.

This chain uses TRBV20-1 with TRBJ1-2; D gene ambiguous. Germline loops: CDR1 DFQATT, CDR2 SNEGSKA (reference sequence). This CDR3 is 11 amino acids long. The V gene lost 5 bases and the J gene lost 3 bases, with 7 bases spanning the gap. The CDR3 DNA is TGCAGTGCTCTGAAGGACTATGGCTACACCTTC. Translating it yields CSALKDYGYTF.

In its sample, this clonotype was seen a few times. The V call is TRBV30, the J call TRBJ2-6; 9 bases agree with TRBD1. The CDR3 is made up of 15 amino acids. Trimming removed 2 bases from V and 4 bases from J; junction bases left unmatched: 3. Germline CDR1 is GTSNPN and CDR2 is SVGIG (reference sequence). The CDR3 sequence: CAWSKQGAGANVLTF. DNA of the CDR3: TGTGCCTGGAGTAAACAGGGGGCCGGGGCCAACGTCCTGACTTTC.

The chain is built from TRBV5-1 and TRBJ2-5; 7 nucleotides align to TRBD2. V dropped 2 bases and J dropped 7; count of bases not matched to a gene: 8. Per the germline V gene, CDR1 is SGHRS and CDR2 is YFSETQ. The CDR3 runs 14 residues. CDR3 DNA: TGCGCCAGCAGCTTTGCGACTAGCCAGGGGACCCAGTACTTC. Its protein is CASSFATSQGTQYF.

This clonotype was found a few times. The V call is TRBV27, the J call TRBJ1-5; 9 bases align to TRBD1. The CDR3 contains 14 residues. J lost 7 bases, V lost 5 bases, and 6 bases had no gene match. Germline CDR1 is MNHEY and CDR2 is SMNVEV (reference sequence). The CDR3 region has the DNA TGTGCCAGCAGTAAGAGGGACAGGGCCCAGCCCCAGCATTTT. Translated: CASSKRDRAQPQHF.

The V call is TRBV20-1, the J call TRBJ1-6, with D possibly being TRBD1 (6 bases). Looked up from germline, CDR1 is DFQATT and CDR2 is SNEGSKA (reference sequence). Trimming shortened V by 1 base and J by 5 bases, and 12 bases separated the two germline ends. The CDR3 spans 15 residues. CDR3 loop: CSARVAGGNNSPLHF. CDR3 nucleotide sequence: TGCAGTGCTAGAGTTGCGGGGGGCAATAATTCACCCCTCCACTTT.

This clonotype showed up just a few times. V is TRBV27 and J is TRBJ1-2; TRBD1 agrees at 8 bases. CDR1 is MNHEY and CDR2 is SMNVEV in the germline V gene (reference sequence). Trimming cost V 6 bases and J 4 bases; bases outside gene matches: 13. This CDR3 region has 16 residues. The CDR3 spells CASSPYGDRLLYGYTF. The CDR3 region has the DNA TGTGCCAGCAGCCCTTATGGGGACAGGCTCCTCTATGGCTACACCTTC.

CDR3 amino acids: CASGRGTFYGYTF. The DNA of the CDR3 is TGTGCCAGCGGCCGCGGGACCTTCTATGGCTACACCTTC. This chain uses TRBV12-3 or TRBV12-4 with TRBJ1-2, with D possibly matching TRBD1 (5 bases). The V end was cut by 8 bases, the J end by 4 bases, with 14 bases between. This CDR3 region has 13 residues.

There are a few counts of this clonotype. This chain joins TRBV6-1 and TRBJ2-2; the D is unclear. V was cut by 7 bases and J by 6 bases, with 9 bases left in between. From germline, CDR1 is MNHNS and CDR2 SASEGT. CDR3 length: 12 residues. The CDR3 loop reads CASTQGSGELFF. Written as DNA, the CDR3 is TGTGCCAGCACTCAAGGGTCCGGGGAGCTGTTTTTT.

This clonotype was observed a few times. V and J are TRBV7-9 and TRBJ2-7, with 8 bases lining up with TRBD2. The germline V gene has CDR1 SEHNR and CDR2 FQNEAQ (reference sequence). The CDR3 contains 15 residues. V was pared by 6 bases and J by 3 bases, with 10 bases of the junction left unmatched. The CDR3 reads CASSSQAGDGYEQYF. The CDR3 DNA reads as TGTGCCAGCAGTTCCCAAGCGGGAGACGGCTACGAGCAGTACTTC.

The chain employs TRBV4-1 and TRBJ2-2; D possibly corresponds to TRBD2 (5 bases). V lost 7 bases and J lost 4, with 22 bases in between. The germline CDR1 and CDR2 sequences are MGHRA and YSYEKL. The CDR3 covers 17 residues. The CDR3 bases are TGCGCCAGCAATCCACGTGAACGGGGTCGAGGCACCGGGGAGCTGTTTTTT. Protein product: CASNPRERGRGTGELFF.

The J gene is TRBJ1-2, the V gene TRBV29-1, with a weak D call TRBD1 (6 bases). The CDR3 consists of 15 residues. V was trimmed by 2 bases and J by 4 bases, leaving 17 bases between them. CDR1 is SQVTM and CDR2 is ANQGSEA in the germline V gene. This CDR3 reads CSVEPTLGRGYGYTF. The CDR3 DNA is TGCAGCGTTGAACCCACCCTAGGCAGGGGCTATGGCTACACCTTC.

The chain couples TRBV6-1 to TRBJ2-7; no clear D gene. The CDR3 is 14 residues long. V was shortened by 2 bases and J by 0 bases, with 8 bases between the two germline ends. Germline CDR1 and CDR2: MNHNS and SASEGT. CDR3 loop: CASSEKMSSYEQYF. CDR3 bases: TGTGCCAGCAGTGAAAAGATGTCCTCCTACGAGCAGTACTTC.

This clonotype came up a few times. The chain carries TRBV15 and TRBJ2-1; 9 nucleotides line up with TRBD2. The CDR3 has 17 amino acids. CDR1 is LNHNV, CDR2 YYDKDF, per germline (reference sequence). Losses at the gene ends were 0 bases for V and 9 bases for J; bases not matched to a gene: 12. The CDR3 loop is CATSRDKVGGRAREQFF. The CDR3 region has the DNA TGTGCCACCAGCAGAGATAAGGTTGGCGGGAGGGCCCGTGAGCAGTTCTTC.

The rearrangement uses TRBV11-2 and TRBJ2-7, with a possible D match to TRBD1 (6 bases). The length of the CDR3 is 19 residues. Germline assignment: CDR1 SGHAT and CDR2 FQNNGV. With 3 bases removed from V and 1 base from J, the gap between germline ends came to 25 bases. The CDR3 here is CASSLPLSQGQGRSYEQYF. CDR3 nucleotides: TGTGCCAGCAGCTTGCCCTTGTCCCAGGGGCAGGGGCGTTCCTACGAGCAGTACTTC. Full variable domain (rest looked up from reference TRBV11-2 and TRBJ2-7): EAGVAQSPRYKIIEKRQSVAFWCNPISGHATLYWYQQILGQGPKLLIQFQNNGVVDDSQLPKDRFSAERLKGVDSTLKIQPAKLEDSAVYLCASSLPLSQGQGRSYEQYFGPGTRLTVT.

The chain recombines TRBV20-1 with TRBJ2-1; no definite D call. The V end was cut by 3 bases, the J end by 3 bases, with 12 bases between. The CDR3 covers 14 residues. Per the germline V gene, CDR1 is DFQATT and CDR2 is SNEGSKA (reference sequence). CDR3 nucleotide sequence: TGCAGTGCTAGTAGGTCTCCTAACTACAATGAGCAGTTCTTC. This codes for CSASRSPNYNEQFF.

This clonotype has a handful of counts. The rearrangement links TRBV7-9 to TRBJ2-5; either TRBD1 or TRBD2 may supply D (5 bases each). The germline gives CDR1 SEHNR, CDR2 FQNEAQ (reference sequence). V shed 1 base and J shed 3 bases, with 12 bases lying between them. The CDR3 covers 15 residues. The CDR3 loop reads CASSLGRIREETQYF. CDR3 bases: TGTGCCAGCAGCTTAGGGAGGATCAGGGAAGAGACCCAGTACTTC. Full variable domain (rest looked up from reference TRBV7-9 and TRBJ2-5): DTGVSQNPRHKITKRGQNVTFRCDPISEHNRLYWYRQTLGQGPEFLTYFQNEAQLEKSRLLSDRFSAERPKGSFSTLEIQRTEQGDSAMYLCASSLGRIREETQYFGPGTRLLVL.

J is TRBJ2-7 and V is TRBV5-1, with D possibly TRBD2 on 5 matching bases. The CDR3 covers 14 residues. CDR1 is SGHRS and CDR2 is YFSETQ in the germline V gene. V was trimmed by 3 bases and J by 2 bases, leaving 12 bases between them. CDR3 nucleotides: TGCGCCAGCAGCTCCGGGATTGGGCCCTACGAGCAGTACTTC. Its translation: CASSSGIGPYEQYF.

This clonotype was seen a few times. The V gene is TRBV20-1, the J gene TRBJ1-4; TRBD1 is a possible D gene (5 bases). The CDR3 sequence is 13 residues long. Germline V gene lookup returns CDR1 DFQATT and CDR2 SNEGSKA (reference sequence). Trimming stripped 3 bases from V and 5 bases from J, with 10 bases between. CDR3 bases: TGCAGTGCTAGCACAGGAGCCAATGAAAAACTGTTTTTT. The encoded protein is CSASTGANEKLFF.

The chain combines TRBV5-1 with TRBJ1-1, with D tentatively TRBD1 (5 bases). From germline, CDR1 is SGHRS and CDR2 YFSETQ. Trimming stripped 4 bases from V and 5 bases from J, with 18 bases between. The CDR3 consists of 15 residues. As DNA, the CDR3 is TGCGCCAGCAGCGACGCGGACAAAGGGGAAACTGAAGCTTTCTTT. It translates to CASSDADKGETEAFF.